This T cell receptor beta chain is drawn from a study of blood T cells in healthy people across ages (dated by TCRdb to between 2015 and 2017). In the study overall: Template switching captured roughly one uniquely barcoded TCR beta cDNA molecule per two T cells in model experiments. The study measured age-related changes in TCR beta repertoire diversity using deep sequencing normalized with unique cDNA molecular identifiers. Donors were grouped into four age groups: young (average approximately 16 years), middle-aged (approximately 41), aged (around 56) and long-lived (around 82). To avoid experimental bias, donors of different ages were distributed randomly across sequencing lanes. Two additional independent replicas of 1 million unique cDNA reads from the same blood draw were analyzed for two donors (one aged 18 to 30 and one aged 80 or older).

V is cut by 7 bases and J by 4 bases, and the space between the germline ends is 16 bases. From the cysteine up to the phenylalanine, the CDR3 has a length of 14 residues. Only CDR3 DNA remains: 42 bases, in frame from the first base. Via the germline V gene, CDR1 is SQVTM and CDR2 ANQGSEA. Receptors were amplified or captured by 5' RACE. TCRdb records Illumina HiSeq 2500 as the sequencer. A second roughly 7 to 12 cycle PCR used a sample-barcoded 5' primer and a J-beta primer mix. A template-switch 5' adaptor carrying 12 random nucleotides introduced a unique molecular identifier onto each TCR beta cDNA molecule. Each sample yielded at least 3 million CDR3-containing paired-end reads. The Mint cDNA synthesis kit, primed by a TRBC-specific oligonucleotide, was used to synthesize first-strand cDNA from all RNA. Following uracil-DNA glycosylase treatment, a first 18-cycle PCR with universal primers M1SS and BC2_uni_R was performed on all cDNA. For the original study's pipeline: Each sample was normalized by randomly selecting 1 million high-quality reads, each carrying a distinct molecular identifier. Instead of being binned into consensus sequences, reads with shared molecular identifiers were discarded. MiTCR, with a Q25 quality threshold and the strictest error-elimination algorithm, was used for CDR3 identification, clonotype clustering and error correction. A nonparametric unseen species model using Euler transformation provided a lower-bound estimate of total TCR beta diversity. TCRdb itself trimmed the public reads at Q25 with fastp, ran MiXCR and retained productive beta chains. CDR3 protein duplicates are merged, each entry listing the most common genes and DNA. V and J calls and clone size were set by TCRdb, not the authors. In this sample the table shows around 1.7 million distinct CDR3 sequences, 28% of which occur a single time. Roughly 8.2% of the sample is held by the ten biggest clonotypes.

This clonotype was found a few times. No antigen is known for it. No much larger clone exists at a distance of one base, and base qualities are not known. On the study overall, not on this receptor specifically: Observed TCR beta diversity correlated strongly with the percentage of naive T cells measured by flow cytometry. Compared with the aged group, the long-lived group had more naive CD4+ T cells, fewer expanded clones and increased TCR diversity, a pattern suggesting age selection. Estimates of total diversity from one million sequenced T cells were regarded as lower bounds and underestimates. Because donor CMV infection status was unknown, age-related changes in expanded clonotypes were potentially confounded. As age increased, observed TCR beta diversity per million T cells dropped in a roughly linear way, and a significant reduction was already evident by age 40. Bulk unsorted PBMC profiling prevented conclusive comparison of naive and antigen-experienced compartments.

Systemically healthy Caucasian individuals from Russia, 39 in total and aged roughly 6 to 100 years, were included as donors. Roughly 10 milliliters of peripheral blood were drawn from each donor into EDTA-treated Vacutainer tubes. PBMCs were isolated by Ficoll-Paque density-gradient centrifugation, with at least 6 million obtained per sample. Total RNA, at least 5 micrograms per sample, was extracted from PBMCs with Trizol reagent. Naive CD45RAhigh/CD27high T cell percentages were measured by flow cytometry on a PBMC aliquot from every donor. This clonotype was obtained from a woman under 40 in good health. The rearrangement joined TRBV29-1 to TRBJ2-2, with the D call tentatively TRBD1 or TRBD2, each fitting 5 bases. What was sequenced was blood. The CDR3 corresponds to CSAQGTAITGELFF. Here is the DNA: TGCAGCGCACAAGGGACCGCGATCACCGGGGAGCTGTTTTTT.